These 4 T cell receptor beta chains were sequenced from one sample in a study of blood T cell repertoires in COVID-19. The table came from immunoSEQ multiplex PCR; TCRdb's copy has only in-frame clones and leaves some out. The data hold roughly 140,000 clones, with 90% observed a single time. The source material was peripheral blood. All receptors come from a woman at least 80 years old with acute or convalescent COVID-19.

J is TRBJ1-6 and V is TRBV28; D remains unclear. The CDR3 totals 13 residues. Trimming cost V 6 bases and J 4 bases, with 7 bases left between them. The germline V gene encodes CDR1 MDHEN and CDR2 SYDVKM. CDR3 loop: CASRDIYNSPLHF. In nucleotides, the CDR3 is TGTGCCAGCAGAGACATTTATAATTCACCCCTCCACTTT.

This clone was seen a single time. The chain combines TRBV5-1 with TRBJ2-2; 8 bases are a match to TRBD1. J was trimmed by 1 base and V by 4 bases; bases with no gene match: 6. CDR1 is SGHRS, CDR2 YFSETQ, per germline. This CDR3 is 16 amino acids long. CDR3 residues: CASSQGADLNTGELFF. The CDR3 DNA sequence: TGCGCCAGCAGCCAGGGGGCTGACCTGAACACCGGGGAGCTGTTTTTT.

DNA for the CDR3: TGTGCCAGCAGCTTACGGGGGAGGAACACTGAAGCTTTCTTT. Translated, it gives CASSLRGRNTEAFF. The chain uses TRBV7-3 and TRBJ1-1; a weak D match, TRBD1 (5 bases). The V gene lost 2 bases and the J gene lost 1 base, with 8 bases spanning the gap. This CDR3 is built from 14 residues. Germline loops: CDR1 SGHTA, CDR2 FQGTGA.

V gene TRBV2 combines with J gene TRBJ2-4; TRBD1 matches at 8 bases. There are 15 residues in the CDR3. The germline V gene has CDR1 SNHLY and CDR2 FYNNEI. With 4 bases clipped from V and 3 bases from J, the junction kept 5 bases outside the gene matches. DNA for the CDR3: TGTGCCAGCAGTGTTCGACAGGGGAGCAAAAACATTCAGTACTTC. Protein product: CASSVRQGSKNIQYF.